This T cell receptor beta chain came from a study of blood T cells in healthy people across ages. This clonotype has a single count. PCR was performed a second time for about 7 to 11 cycles using a sample-barcoded 5' primer and a J-beta primer mix. TCRdb ran MiXCR on the 5' RACE reads and lists one entry per CDR3 protein. The sample has fewer than 800,000 distinct CDR3 sequences; roughly 25% are singletons. V was clipped by 5 bases and J by 7 bases, with 14 bases between them. The germline CDR1 and CDR2 sequences are SQVTM and ANQGSEA. This CDR3 comprises 12 residues. The study drew donors from healthy Caucasian individuals in Russia aged roughly 6 to 90. This sample also appeared in a second study, on T cells of mothers and their children. This second report adds: Related and unrelated pairs show similar shaping of TCR recombination output by thymic selection. Slightly higher overlap, not significant, was seen in related mother-child pairs than in unrelated pairs.

This chain links TRBV29-1 with TRBJ1-2; a weak D match, TRBD1 (6 bases). The material sequenced was blood. The clonotype comes from a boy between 10 and 17 years old in good health. The DNA of the CDR3 is TGCAGCGTTCACGAGGGGGAGGGTGGCTACACCTTC. This gives the protein CSVHEGEGGYTF.